The 19 T cell receptor beta chains reported below all come from one sample, sequenced in a study of cytomegalovirus exposure and HLA in healthy donors. PCR employed 60 Vbeta and 13 Jbeta primers. Libraries were prepared by immunoSEQ multiplex PCR; TCRdb keeps only in-frame clonotypes and omits some of them. The data hold 90,000 to 100,000 clones, with 80% to 90% observed a single time. The specimen sequenced was PBMCs. These TCRs come from a man in his forties in good health and CMV-seronegative.

The chain couples TRBV2 to TRBJ2-5; no firm D call. The CDR3 extends over 15 amino acids. Trimming shortened V by 0 bases and J by 1 base, and 9 bases separated the two germline ends. Germline CDR1 SNHLY, CDR2 FYNNEI. The CDR3 loop reads CASSEALYSQETQYF. The CDR3 DNA sequence: TGTGCCAGCAGTGAAGCGCTTTACAGCCAAGAGACCCAGTACTTC. Together with reference TRBV2 and TRBJ2-5, the CDR3 gives the full variable domain: EPEVTQTPSHQVTQMGQEVILRCVPISNHLYFYWYRQILGQKVEFLVSFYNNEISEKSEIFDDQFSVERPDGSNFTLKIRSTKLEDSAMYFCASSEALYSQETQYFGPGTRLLVL.

This clone was recorded a few times. The chain joins TRBV5-1 to TRBJ1-5; 7 nucleotides line up with TRBD1. Trimming cost V 4 bases and J 5 bases; bases outside gene matches: 3. The CDR3 is made up of 13 amino acids. Germline V CDR1 and CDR2: SGHRS, YFSETQ. The CDR3: CASSIGTDQPQHF. The CDR3, as DNA: TGCGCCAGCAGCATAGGGACAGATCAGCCCCAGCATTTT.

The rearrangement uses TRBV5-4 and TRBJ2-2; 8 bases line up with TRBD2. CDR1 is SGHNT, CDR2 YYREEE, per germline (reference sequence). The CDR3 length is 15 residues. Unmatched junction bases numbered 0, after V lost 1 base and J lost 1 base. The CDR3 bases are TGTGCCAGCAGCTTGAGCGGGAGGAACACCGGGGAGCTGTTTTTT. Encoded protein: CASSLSGRNTGELFF.

This chain links TRBV30 with TRBJ2-7, with TRBD1 identical over 7 bases. Germline V gene sequence: CDR1 GTSNPN, CDR2 SVGIG (reference sequence). Losses at the gene ends were 2 bases for V and 4 bases for J; bases not matched to a gene: 2. This CDR3 has 12 amino acids. In DNA, the CDR3 is TGTGCCTGGAGTACACAGGGGTACGAGCAGTACTTC. As protein: CAWSTQGYEQYF.

The chain uses TRBV10-3 and TRBJ1-1; 10 positions agree with TRBD1. The CDR3 consists of 15 residues. The germline V gene has CDR1 ENHRY and CDR2 SYGVKD. After removal of 10 bases from V and 1 base from J, the junction contained 9 bases not matched to a gene. The CDR3 here is CATGTGVWKNTEAFF. As DNA, the CDR3 is TGTGCCACAGGGACAGGGGTGTGGAAGAACACTGAAGCTTTCTTT.

The chain joins TRBV7-9 to TRBJ2-3; TRBD2 aligns across 8 bases. This CDR3 spans 16 amino acids. V shed 1 base, J shed 0 bases, and the junction held 3 bases outside the gene matches. Germline V gene sequence: CDR1 SEHNR, CDR2 FQNEAQ (reference sequence). The CDR3 DNA reads as TGTGCCAGCAGCTTAGTTAGCGGGGAAAGCACAGATACGCAGTATTTT. Translation: CASSLVSGESTDTQYF.

This chain connects TRBV7-2 to TRBJ2-1; 8 positions agree with TRBD2. Germline V gene data show CDR1 as SGHTA and CDR2 as FQGNSA. Trimming at V came to 3 bases and at J to 4 bases, leaving 2 bases not matched to a gene. The CDR3 consists of 14 residues. The CDR3 DNA reads TGTGCCAGCAGCTTCCCGGGGGGGTACAATGAGCAGTTCTTC. Translated, it gives CASSFPGGYNEQFF. Combining the CDR3 with reference TRBV7-2 and TRBJ2-1 gives the whole variable domain GAGVSQSPSNKVTEKGKDVELRCDPISGHTALYWYRQSLGQGLEFLIYFQGNSAPDKSGLPSDRFSAERTGGSVSTLTIQRTQQEDSAVYLCASSFPGGYNEQFFGPGTRLTVL.

V gene TRBV28 combines with J gene TRBJ1-2; TRBD1 aligns across 9 bases. Germline loops: CDR1 MDHEN, CDR2 SYDVKM. CDR3 length: 11 amino acids. Trimming removed 10 bases from V and 5 bases from J; junction bases left unmatched: 2. The CDR3 nucleotides read TGTGCCATCGGGACAGGGTATGGCTACACCTTC. Its protein product is CAIGTGYGYTF.

This chain links TRBV18 with TRBJ1-1; no reliable D call. The CDR3 extends over 13 amino acids. Germline assignment: CDR1 KGHSH and CDR2 LQKENI. V lost 2 bases and J 4 bases, leaving 8 bases between the germline ends. CDR3 sequence reads: CASSPSRSTEAFF. In nucleotides, the CDR3 is TGTGCCAGCTCACCATCGCGTTCCACTGAAGCTTTCTTT. The whole variable domain, remainder taken from reference TRBV18 and TRBJ1-1, is NAGVMQNPRHLVRRRGQEARLRCSPMKGHSHVYWYRQLPEEGLKFMVYLQKENIIDESGMPKERFSAEFPKEGPSILRIQQVVRGDSAAYFCASSPSRSTEAFFGQGTRLTVV.

The rearrangement links TRBV28 to TRBJ2-1, with a tentative D call TRBD1 (6 bases). This CDR3 comprises 15 residues. Trimming shortened V by 7 bases and J by 4 bases, and 17 bases separated the two germline ends. Germline CDR1 and CDR2: MDHEN and SYDVKM. CDR3 region: CASTMDSHLYNEQFF. DNA for the CDR3: TGTGCCAGCACCATGGACAGTCATCTTTACAATGAGCAGTTCTTC.

The V gene is TRBV9, the J gene TRBJ2-3, with 8 bases aligning to TRBD2. In germline, CDR1 is SGDLS, CDR2 YYNGEE. CDR3 size: 16 residues. V trimming: 0 bases; J trimming: 1 base; junction bases outside the gene matches: 4. This chain's CDR3 is CASSVDGRGGTDTQYF. In DNA form, the CDR3 reads TGTGCCAGCAGCGTAGACGGGCGGGGGGGCACAGATACGCAGTATTTT.

The chain combines TRBV9 with TRBJ1-1, with D tentatively TRBD1 (6 bases). CDR1 and CDR2 (germline): SGDLS, YYNGEE. CDR3 length equals 15 residues. The V end lost 4 bases, the J end lost 5 bases, and 18 bases lay between the germline ends. The CDR3 loop is CASSPGQLPGTEAFF. In DNA, the CDR3 is TGTGCCAGCAGCCCTGGACAGCTACCTGGGACTGAAGCTTTCTTT. The full variable domain, completed using reference TRBV9 and TRBJ1-1, is DSGVTQTPKHLITATGQRVTLRCSPRSGDLSVYWYQQSLDQGLQFLIQYYNGEERAKGNILERFSAQQFPDLHSELNLSSLELGDSALYFCASSPGQLPGTEAFFGQGTRLTVV.

The CDR3: CAWSHWTNGEAFF. DNA of the CDR3: TGTGCCTGGAGTCACTGGACAAACGGTGAAGCTTTCTTT. The chain combines TRBV30 with TRBJ1-1; perhaps TRBD1 as D (5 bases). Trimming took 2 bases from V and 7 from J, leaving 14 bases between them. This CDR3 has 13 amino acids. Germline V gene data show CDR1 as GTSNPN and CDR2 as SVGIG (reference sequence).

This clone appeared a single time. The rearrangement joins TRBV18 to TRBJ2-2; 10 nucleotides align to TRBD2. V lost 3 bases and J lost 3; bases outside the gene matches: 7. Germline lookup yields CDR1 KGHSH and CDR2 LQKENI. The CDR3 is 17 residues long. In DNA, the CDR3 is TGTGCCAGCTCACCTTTAGCGGGGGGATCGTACACCGGGGAGCTGTTTTTT. This encodes CASSPLAGGSYTGELFF.

V is TRBV11-2 and J is TRBJ1-3; 7 bases are shared with TRBD1. Trimming removed 3 bases from V and 2 bases from J; junction bases left unmatched: 16. CDR1 SGHAT and CDR2 FQNNGV come from the germline V gene. The CDR3 totals 19 residues. The CDR3: CASSFRTGSGYLTGNTIYF. CDR3 nucleotides: TGTGCCAGCAGCTTCAGGACAGGCAGTGGGTACTTAACTGGAAACACCATATATTTT. Based on the CDR3 plus reference TRBV11-2 and TRBJ1-3, the full variable domain is EAGVAQSPRYKIIEKRQSVAFWCNPISGHATLYWYQQILGQGPKLLIQFQNNGVVDDSQLPKDRFSAERLKGVDSTLKIQPAKLEDSAVYLCASSFRTGSGYLTGNTIYFGEGSWLTVV.

V gene TRBV19 combines with J gene TRBJ2-1, with D tentatively TRBD1 (5 bases). Germline values: CDR1 LNHDA, CDR2 SQIVND (reference sequence). V was cut by 3 bases and J by 12 bases, with 21 bases left in between. The CDR3 has 15 amino acids. The CDR3 reads CASSIETAIKMGQFF. The CDR3, as DNA: TGTGCCAGTAGTATCGAGACAGCGATAAAAATGGGGCAGTTCTTC.

The chain joins TRBV27 to TRBJ2-7; 8 bases are shared with TRBD1. This CDR3 is built from 16 residues. The J segment lost 3 bases and the V segment lost 3 bases, leaving 10 bases of the junction unmatched. The germline V gene has CDR1 MNHEY and CDR2 SMNVEV (reference sequence). The CDR3 sequence: CASSLRGQGNLYEQYF. Written as DNA, the CDR3 is TGTGCCAGCAGTTTGCGAGGACAGGGTAATCTCTACGAGCAGTACTTC.

This clone was recorded only once. The rearrangement joins TRBV9 to TRBJ2-2, with D hard to call. The V end lost 0 bases, the J end lost 3 bases, and 12 bases lay between the germline ends. Germline CDR1 and CDR2: SGDLS and YYNGEE. The CDR3 length is 16 residues. CDR3 DNA: TGTGCCAGCAGCGTAGACGGTTCCGCGGACACCGGGGAGCTGTTTTTT. Its translation is CASSVDGSADTGELFF.

In this sample, this clone turned up a few times. The chain uses TRBV27 and TRBJ1-4; D not resolved. V shed 4 bases and J shed 0 bases, with 12 bases lying between them. Germline loops: CDR1 MNHEY, CDR2 SMNVEV (reference sequence). The CDR3 consists of 16 residues. In DNA, the CDR3 is TGTGCCAGCAGTTATTACGTGGGAGCAACTAATGAAAAACTGTTTTTT. This encodes CASSYYVGATNEKLFF.